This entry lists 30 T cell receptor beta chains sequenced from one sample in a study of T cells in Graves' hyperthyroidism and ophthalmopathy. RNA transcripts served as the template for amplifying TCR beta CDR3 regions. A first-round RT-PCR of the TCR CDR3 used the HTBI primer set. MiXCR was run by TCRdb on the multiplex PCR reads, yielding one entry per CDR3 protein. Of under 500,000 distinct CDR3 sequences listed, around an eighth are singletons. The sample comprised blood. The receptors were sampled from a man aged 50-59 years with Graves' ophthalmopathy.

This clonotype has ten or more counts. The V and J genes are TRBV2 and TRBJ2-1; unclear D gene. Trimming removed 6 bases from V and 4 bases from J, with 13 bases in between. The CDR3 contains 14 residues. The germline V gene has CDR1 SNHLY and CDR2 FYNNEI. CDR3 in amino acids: CASRGSQDYNEQFF. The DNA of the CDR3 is TGTGCCAGCAGGGGCTCACAAGATTACAATGAGCAGTTCTTC.

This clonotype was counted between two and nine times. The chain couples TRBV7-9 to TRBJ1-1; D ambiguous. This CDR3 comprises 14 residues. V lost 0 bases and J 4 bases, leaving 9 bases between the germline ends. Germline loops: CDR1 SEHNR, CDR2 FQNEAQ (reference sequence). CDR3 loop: CASSLAGSATEAFF. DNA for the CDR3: TGTGCCAGCAGCTTAGCGGGGTCGGCCACTGAAGCTTTCTTT.

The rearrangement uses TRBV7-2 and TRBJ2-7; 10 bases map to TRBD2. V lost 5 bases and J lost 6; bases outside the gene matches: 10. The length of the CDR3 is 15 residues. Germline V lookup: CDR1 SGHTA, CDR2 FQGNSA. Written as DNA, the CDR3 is TGTGCCAGCAGCCCATCGTCTAGCGGGAGCGCCGAGCAGTACTTC. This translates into CASSPSSSGSAEQYF.

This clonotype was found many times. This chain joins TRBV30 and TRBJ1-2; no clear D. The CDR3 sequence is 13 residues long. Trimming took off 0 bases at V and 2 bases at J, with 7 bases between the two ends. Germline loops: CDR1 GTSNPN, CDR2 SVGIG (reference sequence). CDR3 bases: TGTGCCTGGAGTGTAAACAGAAACTATGGCTACACCTTC. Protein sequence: CAWSVNRNYGYTF.

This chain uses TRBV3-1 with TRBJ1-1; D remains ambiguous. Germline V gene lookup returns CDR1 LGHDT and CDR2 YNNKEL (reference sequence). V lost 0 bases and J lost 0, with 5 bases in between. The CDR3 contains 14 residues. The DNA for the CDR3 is TGTGCCAGCAGCCAAGAGGGTGTGAACACTGAAGCTTTCTTT. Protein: CASSQEGVNTEAFF.

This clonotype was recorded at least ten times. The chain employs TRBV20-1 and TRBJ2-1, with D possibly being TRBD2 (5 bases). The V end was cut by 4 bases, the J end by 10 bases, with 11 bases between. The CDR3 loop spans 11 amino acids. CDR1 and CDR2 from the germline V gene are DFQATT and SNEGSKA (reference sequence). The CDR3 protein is CSAMPGGEQFF. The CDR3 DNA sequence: TGCAGTGCTATGCCCGGCGGGGAGCAGTTCTTC.

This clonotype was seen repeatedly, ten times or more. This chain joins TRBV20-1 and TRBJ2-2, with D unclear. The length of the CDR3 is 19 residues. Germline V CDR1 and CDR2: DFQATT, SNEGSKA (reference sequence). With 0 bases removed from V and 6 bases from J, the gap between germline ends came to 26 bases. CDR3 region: CSARDELRGTAQPAGELFF. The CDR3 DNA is TGCAGTGCTAGAGATGAGCTGCGTGGTACTGCGCAGCCGGCCGGGGAGCTGTTTTTT.

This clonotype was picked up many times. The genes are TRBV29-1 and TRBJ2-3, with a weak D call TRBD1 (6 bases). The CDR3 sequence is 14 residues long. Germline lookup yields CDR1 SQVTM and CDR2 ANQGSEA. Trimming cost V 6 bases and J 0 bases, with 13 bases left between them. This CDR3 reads CSVRTVSSTDTQYF. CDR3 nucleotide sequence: TGCAGCGTCCGGACAGTGTCTAGCACAGATACGCAGTATTTT.

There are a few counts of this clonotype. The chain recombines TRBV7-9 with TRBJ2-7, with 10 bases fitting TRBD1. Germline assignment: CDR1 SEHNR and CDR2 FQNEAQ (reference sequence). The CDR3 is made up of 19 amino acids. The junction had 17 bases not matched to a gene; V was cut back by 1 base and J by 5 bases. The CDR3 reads CASSLVLSWGRQGADEQYF. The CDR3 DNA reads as TGTGCCAGCAGCTTAGTTTTATCCTGGGGGCGACAGGGGGCGGACGAGCAGTACTTC.

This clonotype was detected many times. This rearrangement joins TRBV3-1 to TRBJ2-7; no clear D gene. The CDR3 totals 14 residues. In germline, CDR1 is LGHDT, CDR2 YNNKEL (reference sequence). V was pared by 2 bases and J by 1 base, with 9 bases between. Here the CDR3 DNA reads TGTGCCAGCAGCCAACCGGAAGGTTCCTACGAGCAGTACTTC. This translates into CASSQPEGSYEQYF.

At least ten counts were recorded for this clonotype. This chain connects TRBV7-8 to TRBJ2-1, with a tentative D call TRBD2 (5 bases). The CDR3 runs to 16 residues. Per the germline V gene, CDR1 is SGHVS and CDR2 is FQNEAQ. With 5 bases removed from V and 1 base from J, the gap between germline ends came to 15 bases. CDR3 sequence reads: CASSVVGSDSYNEQFF. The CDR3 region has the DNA TGTGCCAGCAGCGTCGTGGGTAGCGATTCCTACAATGAGCAGTTCTTC.

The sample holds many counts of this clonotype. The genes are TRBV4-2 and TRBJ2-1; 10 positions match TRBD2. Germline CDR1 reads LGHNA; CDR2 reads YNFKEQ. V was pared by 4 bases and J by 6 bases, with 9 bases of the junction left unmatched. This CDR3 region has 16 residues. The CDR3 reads CASSLEKASGSNEQFF. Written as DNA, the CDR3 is TGTGCCAGCAGCCTCGAGAAGGCTAGCGGGAGCAATGAGCAGTTCTTC.

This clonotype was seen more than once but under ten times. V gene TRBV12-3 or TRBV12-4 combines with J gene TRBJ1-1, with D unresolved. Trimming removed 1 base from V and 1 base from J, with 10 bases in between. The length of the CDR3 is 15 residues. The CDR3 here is CASSLDSTGNTEAFF. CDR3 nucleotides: TGTGCCAGCAGTTTAGATTCGACCGGGAACACTGAAGCTTTCTTT.

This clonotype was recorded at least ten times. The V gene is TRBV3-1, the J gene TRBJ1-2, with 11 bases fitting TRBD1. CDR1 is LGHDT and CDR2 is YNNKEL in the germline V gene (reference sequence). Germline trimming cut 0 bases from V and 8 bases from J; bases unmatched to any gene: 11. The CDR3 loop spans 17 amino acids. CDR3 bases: TGTGCCAGCAGCCAAGATTCCGAGGACAGGGGGCGAAGCGGCTACACCTTC. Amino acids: CASSQDSEDRGRSGYTF.

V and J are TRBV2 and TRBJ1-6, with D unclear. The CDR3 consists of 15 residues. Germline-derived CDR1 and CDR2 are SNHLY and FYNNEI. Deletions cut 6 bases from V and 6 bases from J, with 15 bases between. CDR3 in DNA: TGTGCCAGCAGGAGCGACGGCGGGAGTAATTCACCCCTCCACTTT. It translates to CASRSDGGSNSPLHF.

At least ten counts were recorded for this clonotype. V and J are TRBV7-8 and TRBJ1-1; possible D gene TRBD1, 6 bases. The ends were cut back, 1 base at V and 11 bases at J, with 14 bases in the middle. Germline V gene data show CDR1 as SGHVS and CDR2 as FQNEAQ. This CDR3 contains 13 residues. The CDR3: CASSLDGRGYAFF. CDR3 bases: TGTGCCAGCAGCTTAGATGGGAGGGGGTACGCTTTCTTT.

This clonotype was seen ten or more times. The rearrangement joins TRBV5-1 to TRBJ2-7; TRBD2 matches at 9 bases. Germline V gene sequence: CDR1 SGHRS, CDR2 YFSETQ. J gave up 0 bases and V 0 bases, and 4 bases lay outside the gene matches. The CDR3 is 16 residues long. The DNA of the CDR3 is TGCGCCAGCAGCTTGGCCGCGACTAGCGGCTCCTACGAGCAGTACTTC. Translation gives CASSLAATSGSYEQYF.

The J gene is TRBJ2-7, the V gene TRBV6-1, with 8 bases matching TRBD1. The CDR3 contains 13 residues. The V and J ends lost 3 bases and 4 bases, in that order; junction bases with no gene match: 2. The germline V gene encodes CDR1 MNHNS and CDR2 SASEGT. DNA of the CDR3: TGTGCCAGCAGTGAGAACAGGGGGTACGAGCAGTACTTC. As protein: CASSENRGYEQYF.

This CDR3 reads CASSQELLVGMGGEQYF. DNA for the CDR3: TGTGCCAGCAGCCAAGAATTGTTGGTGGGGATGGGGGGGGAGCAGTACTTC. The V and J genes are TRBV4-2 and TRBJ2-7; 7 bases align to TRBD2. The CDR3 runs to 17 residues. Losses at the gene ends were 0 bases for V and 7 bases for J; bases not matched to a gene: 15. The V gene's germline CDR1 is LGHNA and CDR2 YNFKEQ.

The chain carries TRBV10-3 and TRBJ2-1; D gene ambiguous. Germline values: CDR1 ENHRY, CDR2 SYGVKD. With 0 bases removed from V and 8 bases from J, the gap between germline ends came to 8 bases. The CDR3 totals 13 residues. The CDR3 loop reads CAISESRGHEQFF. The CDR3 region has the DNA TGTGCCATCAGTGAGTCGAGAGGCCATGAGCAGTTCTTC.

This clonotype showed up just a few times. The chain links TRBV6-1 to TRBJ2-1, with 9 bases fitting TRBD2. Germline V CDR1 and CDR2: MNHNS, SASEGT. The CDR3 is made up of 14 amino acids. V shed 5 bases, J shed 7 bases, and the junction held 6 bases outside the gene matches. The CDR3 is CASSRSGRFNEQFF. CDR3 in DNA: TGTGCCAGCAGTCGCAGCGGGAGGTTTAATGAGCAGTTCTTC.

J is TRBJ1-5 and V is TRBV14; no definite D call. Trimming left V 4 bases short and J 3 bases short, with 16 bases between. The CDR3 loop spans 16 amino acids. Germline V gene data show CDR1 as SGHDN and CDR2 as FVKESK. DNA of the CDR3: TGTGCCAGCAGCCCCTGGCTAGGCCGCAACAATCAGCCCCAGCATTTT. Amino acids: CASSPWLGRNNQPQHF.

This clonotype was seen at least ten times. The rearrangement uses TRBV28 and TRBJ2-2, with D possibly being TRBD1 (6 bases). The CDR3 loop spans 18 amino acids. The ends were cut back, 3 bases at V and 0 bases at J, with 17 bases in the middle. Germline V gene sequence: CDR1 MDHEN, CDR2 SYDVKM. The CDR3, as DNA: TGTGCCAGCAGTTTCACAGGGCCGTTTAATCCGAACACCGGGGAGCTGTTTTTT. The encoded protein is CASSFTGPFNPNTGELFF.

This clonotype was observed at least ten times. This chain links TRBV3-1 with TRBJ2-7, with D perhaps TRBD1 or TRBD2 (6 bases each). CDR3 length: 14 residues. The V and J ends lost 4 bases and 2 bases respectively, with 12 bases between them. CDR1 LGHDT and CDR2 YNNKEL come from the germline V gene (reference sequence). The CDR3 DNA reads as TGTGCCAGCAGCCGCGGGACATCAACCTACGAGCAGTACTTC. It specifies CASSRGTSTYEQYF.

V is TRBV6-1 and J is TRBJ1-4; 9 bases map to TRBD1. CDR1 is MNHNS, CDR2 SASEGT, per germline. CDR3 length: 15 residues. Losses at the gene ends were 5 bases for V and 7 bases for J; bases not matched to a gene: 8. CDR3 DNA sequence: TGTGCCAGCAGTTATCCCGGGACAGGGAGTGAAAAACTGTTTTTT. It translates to CASSYPGTGSEKLFF.

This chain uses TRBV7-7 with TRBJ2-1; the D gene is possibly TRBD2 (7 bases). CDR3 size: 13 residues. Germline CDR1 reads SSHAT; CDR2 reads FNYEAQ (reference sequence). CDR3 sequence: CASSTEGGARQFF. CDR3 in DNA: TGTGCTAGCTCCACCGAAGGGGGGGCCAGACAGTTCTTC.

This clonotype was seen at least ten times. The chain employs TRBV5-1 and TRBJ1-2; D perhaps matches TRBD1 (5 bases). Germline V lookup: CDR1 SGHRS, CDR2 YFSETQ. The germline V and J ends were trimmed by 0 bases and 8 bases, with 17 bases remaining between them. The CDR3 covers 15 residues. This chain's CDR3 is CASSLVGTRDSGYTF. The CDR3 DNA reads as TGCGCCAGCAGCTTGGTCGGGACGAGAGACAGCGGCTACACCTTC.

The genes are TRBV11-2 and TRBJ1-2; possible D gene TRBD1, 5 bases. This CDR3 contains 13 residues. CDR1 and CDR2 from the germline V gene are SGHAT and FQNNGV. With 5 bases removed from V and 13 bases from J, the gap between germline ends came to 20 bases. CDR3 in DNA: TGTGCCAGCAGCCCATCGGGCCTGGGGGATGTCACCTTC. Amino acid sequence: CASSPSGLGDVTF. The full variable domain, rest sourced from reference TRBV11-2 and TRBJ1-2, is EAGVAQSPRYKIIEKRQSVAFWCNPISGHATLYWYQQILGQGPKLLIQFQNNGVVDDSQLPKDRFSAERLKGVDSTLKIQPAKLEDSAVYLCASSPSGLGDVTFGSGTRLTVV.

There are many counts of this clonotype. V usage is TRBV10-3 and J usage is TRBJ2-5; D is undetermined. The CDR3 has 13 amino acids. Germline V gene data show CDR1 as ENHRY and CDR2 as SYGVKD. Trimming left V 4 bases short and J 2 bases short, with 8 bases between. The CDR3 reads CAISATAQETQYF. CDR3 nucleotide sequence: TGTGCCATCAGTGCAACAGCTCAAGAGACCCAGTACTTC.

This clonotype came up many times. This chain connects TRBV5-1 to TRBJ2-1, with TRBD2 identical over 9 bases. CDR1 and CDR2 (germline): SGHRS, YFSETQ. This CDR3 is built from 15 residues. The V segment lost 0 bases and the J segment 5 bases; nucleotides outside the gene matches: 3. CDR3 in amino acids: CASSLGPSGDNEQFF. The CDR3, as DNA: TGCGCCAGCAGCTTGGGTCCTAGCGGGGACAATGAGCAGTTCTTC.